This T cell receptor beta chain originates from a study of cytomegalovirus exposure and HLA in healthy donors. Each donor's status was that of a healthy bone marrow donor. On this clone: Its antigen is still unknown.

The PCR used 60 Vbeta and 13 Jbeta primers. TCRdb's table, derived via immunoSEQ multiplex PCR, lists solely in-frame clones and lacks some. Of fewer than 150,000 clones listed, about 79% are singletons. Study-level findings and limits: Altogether, 164 TCR beta chains were recorded as cytomegalovirus-associated. As a later analysis revealed, most CMV-associated TCR beta chains appeared HLA-restricted. A missense DCLRE1C variant was associated with V- and J-gene trimming of TCR beta chains in a later analysis, and an independent cohort replicated the association.

The V gene's germline CDR1 is SGHTA and CDR2 FQGNSA. Trimming removed 5 bases from V and 3 bases from J; junction bases left unmatched: 4. This CDR3 spans 15 amino acids. The TCR originated in a male donor in good health and CMV-seronegative. This chain joins TRBV7-2 and TRBJ2-3; 11 bases line up with TRBD2. Sequenced input: PBMCs. The CDR3 is CASSPVAGGTDTQYF. CDR3 coding DNA: TGTGCCAGCAGCCCCGTAGCGGGAGGGACAGATACGCAGTATTTT.